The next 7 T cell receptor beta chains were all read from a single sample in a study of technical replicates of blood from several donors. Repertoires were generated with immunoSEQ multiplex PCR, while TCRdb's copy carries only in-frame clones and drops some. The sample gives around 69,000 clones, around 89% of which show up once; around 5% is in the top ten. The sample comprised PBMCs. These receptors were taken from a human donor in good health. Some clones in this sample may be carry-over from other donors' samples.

In DNA, the CDR3 is TGTGCCAGCAGCTTAACCGGCCTAGCGGGGGGACAAGAGACCCAGTACTTC. It translates to CASSLTGLAGGQETQYF. V gene TRBV7-3 combines with J gene TRBJ2-5; 11 nucleotides line up with TRBD2. Per the germline V gene, CDR1 is SGHTA and CDR2 is FQGTGA. The CDR3 consists of 17 residues. The V gene end was trimmed by 0 bases and the J gene end by 2 bases; junction bases not matched to a gene: 5.

CDR3 in amino acids: CSVDRPTGRQETQYF. The CDR3 DNA reads TGCAGCGTTGATCGCCCGACAGGGAGGCAAGAGACCCAGTACTTC. The rearrangement joins TRBV29-1 to TRBJ2-5, with a possible D match to TRBD1 (7 bases). Trimming took 3 bases from V and 2 from J, leaving 16 bases between them. The CDR3 has 15 amino acids. Germline CDR1 is SQVTM and CDR2 is ANQGSEA.

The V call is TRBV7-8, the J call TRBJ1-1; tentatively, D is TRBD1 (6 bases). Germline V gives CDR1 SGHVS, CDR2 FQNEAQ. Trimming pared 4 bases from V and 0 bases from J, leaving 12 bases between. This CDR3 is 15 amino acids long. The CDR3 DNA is TGTGCCAGCAGCTCCTACAGGGCAATGAACACTGAAGCTTTCTTT. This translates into CASSSYRAMNTEAFF.

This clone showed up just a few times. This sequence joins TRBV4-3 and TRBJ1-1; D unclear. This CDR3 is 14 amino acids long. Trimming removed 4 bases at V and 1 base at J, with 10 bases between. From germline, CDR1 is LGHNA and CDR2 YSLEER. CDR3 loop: CASSPGGRNTEAFF. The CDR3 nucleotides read TGCGCCAGCAGCCCTGGTGGGAGGAACACTGAAGCTTTCTTT.

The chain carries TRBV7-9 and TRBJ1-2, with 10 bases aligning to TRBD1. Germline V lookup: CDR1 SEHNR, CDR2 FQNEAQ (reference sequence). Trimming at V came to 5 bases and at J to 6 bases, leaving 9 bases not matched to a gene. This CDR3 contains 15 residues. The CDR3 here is CASSPRTGGRDGYTF. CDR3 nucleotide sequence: TGTGCCAGCAGCCCGCGGACAGGGGGTAGGGATGGCTACACCTTC.

The CDR3 spells CASSLEGSGQSSYNEQFF. CDR3 nucleotides: TGTGCCAGCAGCTTAGAAGGTAGCGGACAAAGCTCCTACAATGAGCAGTTCTTC. This chain uses TRBV7-2 with TRBJ2-1; perhaps TRBD2 as D (6 bases). The CDR3 covers 18 residues. CDR1 is SGHTA and CDR2 is FQGNSA in the germline V gene. With 1 base removed from V and 0 bases from J, the gap between germline ends came to 16 bases.

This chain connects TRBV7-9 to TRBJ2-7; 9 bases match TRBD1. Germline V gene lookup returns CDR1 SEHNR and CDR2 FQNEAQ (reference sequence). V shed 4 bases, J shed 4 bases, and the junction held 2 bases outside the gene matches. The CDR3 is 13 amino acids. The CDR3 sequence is CASSSQGAYEQYF. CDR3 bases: TGTGCCAGCAGCTCACAGGGGGCTTACGAGCAGTACTTC.